This TCR beta chain was observed in a study of cytomegalovirus exposure and HLA in healthy donors. Both 60 Vbeta primers and 13 Jbeta primers went into the PCR. The protocol was immunoSEQ multiplex PCR, while the TCRdb copy is restricted to in-frame clones and leaves out a portion. The sample includes 55,000 to 65,000 clones, approximately 77% of them seen just once. The CDR3 contains 13 residues. Unmatched junction bases numbered 6, after V lost 8 bases and J lost 4 bases. Germline CDR1 and CDR2: KGHSH and LQKENI. Sequencing was performed on PBMCs. This chain uses TRBV18 with TRBJ1-1; 8 positions agree with TRBD1. The clonotype was recovered from a woman in her thirties or forties in good health and CMV-seropositive. The CDR3 here is CASAITGGTEAFF. CDR3 DNA: TGTGCCAGCGCAATCACAGGGGGCACTGAAGCTTTCTTT.